This T cell receptor (beta chain) is from a study of T-cell reconstitution after alpha-beta-depleted transplantation in children. The trim removed 6 bases at V and 9 bases at J, leaving 15 bases unmatched. The CDR3 covers 16 residues. Germline CDR1 and CDR2: SEHNR and FQNEAQ (reference sequence). Unique molecular identifiers were incorporated when the TCRbeta library was constructed. MiXCR, applied by TCRdb to the PCR reads, yields one record per CDR3 protein. The sample gives 360,000 or so distinct CDR3 sequences, roughly 20% of which show up once; 3.8% is in the top ten. The source material was PBMCs from the stem cell graft donor, sampled from the stem cell graft. This receptor was identified in a human donor who donated a stem cell graft to a child with acute myeloid leukemia. This chain joins TRBV7-9 and TRBJ2-1; 9 bases are a match to TRBD1. The CDR3 region has the DNA TGTGCCAGCAGAACATTACCGGACAGGGGCGGCGCTGAGCAGTTCTTC. This translates into CASRTLPDRGGAEQFF.